This T cell receptor beta chain was profiled in a study of shared clonotypes between healthy human individuals. The protocol was immunoSEQ multiplex PCR, while the TCRdb copy is restricted to in-frame clones and leaves out a portion. The table lists about 1.5 million clones, 95% to 99% of them singletons. Whole-study results and caveats: Naive subsets typically showed greater estimated richness than memory subsets.

With V trimmed by 8 bases and J by 3 bases, 12 bases remained unmatched. Looked up from germline, CDR1 is SEHNR and CDR2 is FQNEAQ (reference sequence). The CDR3 runs to 15 residues. Regarding this clone: Its cognate antigen is unknown.

Sequenced material: naive CD4+ T cells sorted from blood. Subset given: CD45RA+ positively selected. This TCR was recovered from a young man in good health. V and J are TRBV7-9 and TRBJ2-7; 8 bases are shared with TRBD2. The CDR3 region is CASGLALAGNYEQYF. The DNA for the CDR3 is TGTGCCAGCGGCCTCGCATTAGCGGGAAACTACGAGCAGTACTTC.